This record covers a single T cell receptor (beta chain). Its antigen remains unknown. This sample was included in a study of T cells after yellow fever vaccination. Study-level points and caveats: Abundant clonotypes from the bulk population could have been carried over as contaminants into FACS-sorted repertoires.

TCRdb recomputed calls from the 5' RACE reads with MiXCR, one row per CDR3 protein. The table shows over 300,000 distinct CDR3 sequences, with 6.8% occurring only once. Germline CDR1 is MNHEY and CDR2 is SMNVEV (reference sequence). Trimming cost V 7 bases and J 1 base, with 7 bases left between them. The CDR3 consists of 12 residues. This sequence joins TRBV27 and TRBJ1-1; D gene uncertain. The origin of this receptor is a man between 18 and 29 years old who received the YFV17D yellow fever vaccine. The sequencing here drew on PBMCs, taken more than 35 days after the first yellow fever vaccination. This CDR3 reads CASKTSNTEAFF. In nucleotides, the CDR3 is TGTGCCAGCAAAACTTCGAACACTGAAGCTTTCTTT.